This is a list of T cell receptor beta chains from one sample in a study of shared clonotypes between healthy human individuals. Here immunoSEQ multiplex PCR was the method, and the copy in TCRdb shows in-frame clones only, minus some. The sample records under 650,000 clones, almost 97% being singletons. Sequenced input: naive CD4+ T cells sorted from blood. The receptors here all came from a woman aged 25 to 39 in good health. Each CDR3 is given with its conserved first and last residue. A D gene is named only where the DNA matches it firmly. Size values are once, few and many counts, or a class for expanded clones, and some rows have none.

V	size	J	length	D	CDR3	DNA
TRBV2	NA	TRBJ2-4	14	NA	CASSQGLGENIQYF	TGTGCCAGCAGCCAAGGGCTAGGGGAAAACATTCAGTACTTC
TRBV28	NA	TRBJ1-1	13	TRBD1	CASDRGTNTEAFF	TGTGCCAGCGACAGGGGGACCAACACTGAAGCTTTCTTT
TRBV9	NA	TRBJ2-7	15	TRBD2	CASSSRGSGSYEQYF	TGTGCCAGCAGCAGCCGTGGTAGCGGGAGCTACGAGCAGTACTTC
TRBV15	NA	TRBJ1-5	14	NA	CATSRDQGWQPQHF	TGTGCCACCAGCAGAGACCAGGGTTGGCAGCCCCAGCATTTT
TRBV7-9	once	TRBJ2-7	15	TRBD2	CASSPTTSGGFVQYF	TGTGCCAGCAGCCCCACGACTAGCGGGGGATTTGTGCAGTACTTC
TRBV18	NA	TRBJ2-3	16	NA	CASSLNGPELADTQYF	TGTGCCAGCTCACTAAACGGGCCCGAGCTCGCAGATACGCAGTATTTT
TRBV5-6	NA	TRBJ1-2	13	TRBD1	CASRGQGKGGYTF	TGTGCCAGCAGAGGACAGGGTAAGGGGGGCTACACCTTC
TRBV28	NA	TRBJ1-1	14	NA	CASRPTPVGTEAFF	TGTGCCAGTCGCCCGACCCCAGTCGGCACTGAAGCTTTCTTT
TRBV2	NA	TRBJ2-5	14	NA	CASSTRGVPWTQYF	TGTGCCAGCAGCACACGGGGCGTCCCATGGACCCAGTACTTC
TRBV7-2	NA	TRBJ2-6	19	TRBD2	CASSSLTSGGVSGANVLTF	TGTGCCAGCAGCTCCTTGACTAGCGGGGGAGTCTCTGGGGCCAACGTCCTGACTTTC
TRBV28	NA	TRBJ2-7	15	TRBD2	CASSLIAGASYEQYF	TGTGCCAGCAGTTTAATAGCGGGAGCCTCCTACGAGCAGTACTTC
TRBV4-2	NA	TRBJ2-6	18	NA	CASSQLTGGISGANVLTF	TGTGCCAGCAGCCAACTCACTGGCGGGATCTCTGGGGCCAACGTCCTGACTTTC
TRBV14	NA	TRBJ2-1	19	TRBD2	CASSQVTATSGSFDNEQFF	TGTGCCAGCAGCCAAGTGACCGCGACTAGCGGGTCGTTCGACAATGAGCAGTTCTTC
TRBV7-9	once	TRBJ2-7	15	TRBD2	CASSRGLASSYEQYF	TGTGCCAGCAGCCGCGGACTAGCGAGCTCCTACGAGCAGTACTTC
TRBV5-1	NA	TRBJ2-1	13	NA	CASSSYHVDEQFF	TGCGCCAGCAGCTCTTACCACGTCGATGAGCAGTTCTTC